The present TCR beta chain was sequenced within a study of long-term antiretroviral therapy in people with HIV. Findings of the study overall: Blood draws took place between 2004 and 2017 and possibly involved older ART regimens.

With V trimmed by 6 bases and J by 6 bases, 5 bases remained unmatched. The CDR3 has 14 residues. Germline CDR1 reads ENHRY; CDR2 reads SYGVKD. Survey level was the resolution at which the v3.0 immunoSEQ assay ran. Assay: immunoSEQ multiplex PCR; the TCRdb copy retains only in-frame clones and omits some. The sample yields 45,000 or so clones, nearly 95% seen once. Comments on this clone: The antigen remains unidentified.

The source material was unsorted PBMCs, sampled 3.7 years after starting antiretroviral therapy. This clonotype was sampled from a woman in her 50s with HIV. V is TRBV10-3 and J is TRBJ1-5, with 10 bases aligning to TRBD1. The CDR3 DNA reads as TGTGCCATCAGCGACAGGGGGCAGTCTCAGCCCCAGCATTTT. Translating gives CAISDRGQSQPQHF.